These 12 T cell receptor beta chains originate from one sample sequenced in a study of T-cell reconstitution after alpha-beta-depleted transplantation in children (dated by TCRdb to about 2016). Library preparation used PCR. The instrument given in TCRdb is Illumina HiSeq 2500. To normalize quantification of the TCRbeta repertoire, the TCR libraries were built with molecular barcoding that relied on unique molecular identifiers. TCRdb reprocessed the public reads (quality trimming at Q25 with fastp, clone calling with MiXCR) and kept in-frame beta chains. Every entry covers one CDR3 protein and lists the most common genes and DNA from its rows. The sample table lists 750,000 to 950,000 distinct CDR3 sequences, roughly 15% of them with a count of one. The ten largest clones capture around 5.3% of the sample. The meaning of the sample's treatment or condition label: allogeneic hematopoietic cell transplantation with graft depleted of TCRalphabeta T cells and CD19 B cells.

The material sequenced was PBMCs, mostly from graft donor cells, taken 360 days after TCRalphabeta/CD19-depleted stem cell transplant. The receptors originated from a male patient aged 10 to 17 who had a stem cell transplant for acute lymphoblastic leukemia, so the T cells may come from the graft donor.

The V gene is TRBV13, the J gene TRBJ2-1, with TRBD2 matching 14 bases. The CDR3 is 17 amino acids. The V segment lost 5 bases and the J segment 1 base; nucleotides outside the gene matches: 4. Looked up from germline, CDR1 is PRHDT and CDR2 is FYEKMQ (reference sequence). CDR3 protein: CASSPGLAGESYNEQFF. For the CDR3, the DNA is TGTGCCAGCAGCCCGGGACTAGCGGGAGAATCCTACAATGAGCAGTTCTTC.

The chain recombines TRBV25-1 with TRBJ2-1; TRBD1 is a possible D gene (6 bases). The V gene lost 1 base and the J gene lost 8 bases, with 12 bases spanning the gap. Germline CDR1 MGHDK, CDR2 SYGVNS. The CDR3 spans 14 residues. The CDR3 protein is CASSELRWGHEQFF. The CDR3, as DNA: TGTGCCAGCAGTGAATTGAGATGGGGGCATGAGCAGTTCTTC.

V is TRBV19 and J is TRBJ1-1; D not certain. The CDR3 has 14 residues. Germline V gives CDR1 LNHDA, CDR2 SQIVND (reference sequence). Trimming stripped 4 bases from V and 1 base from J, with 10 bases between. The CDR3 region is CASSNRMGNTEAFF. The CDR3 coding sequence is TGTGCCAGTAGTAACCGAATGGGGAACACTGAAGCTTTCTTT.

V usage is TRBV6-1 and J usage is TRBJ2-7; the match to TRBD2 covers 10 bases. Trimming at V came to 5 bases and at J to 0 bases, leaving 7 bases not matched to a gene. Germline lookup yields CDR1 MNHNS and CDR2 SASEGT. The CDR3 covers 16 residues. CDR3 loop: CASSPLAGESSYEQYF. DNA of the CDR3: TGTGCCAGCAGTCCTCTAGCGGGGGAAAGCTCCTACGAGCAGTACTTC.

The chain links TRBV6-5 to TRBJ2-6, with TRBD2 matching over 9 bases. This CDR3 spans 17 amino acids. J lost 0 bases, V lost 3 bases, and 3 bases had no gene match. From germline, CDR1 is MNHEY and CDR2 SVGAGI. In nucleotides, the CDR3 is TGTGCCAGCAGTTATTCGACTAGCGGCTCTGGGGCCAACGTCCTGACTTTC. Residues: CASSYSTSGSGANVLTF.

This rearrangement joins TRBV4-1 to TRBJ1-5; TRBD1 matches 8 bases. The CDR3 sequence is 19 residues long. Germline CDR1 MGHRA, CDR2 YSYEKL. V was clipped by 0 bases and J by 0 bases; unmatched bases: 10. The CDR3 sequence: CASSQERDRGPYSNQPQHF. In nucleotides, the CDR3 is TGCGCCAGCAGCCAAGAGAGAGACAGGGGCCCTTATAGCAATCAGCCCCAGCATTTT.

The chain carries TRBV18 and TRBJ2-1; the D is unclear. Per the germline V gene, CDR1 is KGHSH and CDR2 is LQKENI. The CDR3 is made up of 17 amino acids. Between the trimmed V and J ends, which lost 3 bases and 0 bases, there was a span of 15 bases. The CDR3 reads CASSPVAVLHSYNEQFF. The DNA for the CDR3 is TGTGCCAGCTCACCGGTGGCGGTACTACACTCCTACAATGAGCAGTTCTTC.

V gene TRBV5-1 combines with J gene TRBJ2-3; no reliable D call. Germline V gene lookup returns CDR1 SGHRS and CDR2 YFSETQ. Deletions cut 5 bases from V and 6 bases from J, with 13 bases between. This CDR3 spans 13 amino acids. CDR3 DNA sequence: TGCGCCAGCAGTTCGATCCATTTGGATACGCAGTATTTT. Amino acid sequence: CASSSIHLDTQYF.

The chain couples TRBV29-1 to TRBJ2-3; D is perhaps TRBD2 (6 bases). CDR3 length: 13 amino acids. The V end was cut by 8 bases, the J end by 2 bases, with 14 bases between. Germline V gives CDR1 SQVTM, CDR2 ANQGSEA. CDR3 bases: TGCAGCTCATTGGGACTTCTCACAGATACGCAGTATTTT. This encodes CSSLGLLTDTQYF.

The chain employs TRBV5-1 and TRBJ2-7, with D possibly matching TRBD1 (6 bases). Trimming stripped 4 bases from V and 0 bases from J, with 17 bases between. The V gene's germline CDR1 is SGHRS and CDR2 YFSETQ. The CDR3 is 16 residues long. Here the CDR3 DNA reads TGCGCCAGCAGCCCGGGGTGGCCAGGGGCCTCCTACGAGCAGTACTTC. It codes for CASSPGWPGASYEQYF.

This clonotype was seen ten or more times. J is TRBJ2-2 and V is TRBV5-6; D uncertain. The germline V gene encodes CDR1 SGHDT and CDR2 YYEEEE. V lost 0 bases and J 8 bases, leaving 8 bases between the germline ends. The CDR3 is 13 amino acids. DNA for the CDR3: TGTGCCAGCAGCTTGGCCGGTGGGGGGGAGCTGTTTTTT. Protein: CASSLAGGGELFF.

This clonotype has a handful of counts. J is TRBJ1-5 and V is TRBV9; D remains ambiguous. V was clipped by 4 bases and J by 6 bases, with 17 bases between them. CDR1 and CDR2 (germline): SGDLS, YYNGEE. The CDR3 has 15 amino acids. CDR3 DNA: TGTGCCAGCAGCTCCGATTGGGGTAGAGGTCAGCCCCAGCATTTT. Translation: CASSSDWGRGQPQHF.